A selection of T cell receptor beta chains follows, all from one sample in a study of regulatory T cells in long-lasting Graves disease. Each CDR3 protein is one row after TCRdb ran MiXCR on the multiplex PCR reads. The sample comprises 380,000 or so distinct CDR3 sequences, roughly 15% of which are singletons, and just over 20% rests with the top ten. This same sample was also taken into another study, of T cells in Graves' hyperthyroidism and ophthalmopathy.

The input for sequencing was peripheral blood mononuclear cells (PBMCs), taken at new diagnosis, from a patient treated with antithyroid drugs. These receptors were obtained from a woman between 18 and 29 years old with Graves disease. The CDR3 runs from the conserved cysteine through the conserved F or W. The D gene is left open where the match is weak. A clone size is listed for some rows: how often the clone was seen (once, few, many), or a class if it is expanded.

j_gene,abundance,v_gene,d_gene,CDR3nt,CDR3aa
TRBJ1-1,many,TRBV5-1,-,TGCGCCAGCAGCTTGGGTGGGGCAAAAAACACTGAAGCTTTCTTT,CASSLGGAKNTEAFF
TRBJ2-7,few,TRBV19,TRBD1,TGTGCCAGTCGCCCCGGACAGGGGGCGTCCTACGAGCAGTACTTC,CASRPGQGASYEQYF
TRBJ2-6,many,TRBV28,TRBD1,TGTGCCAGCGGGACAGGCGCAGCTGGGGCCAACGTCCTGACTTTC,CASGTGAAGANVLTF
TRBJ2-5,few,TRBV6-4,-,TGTGCCAGCCAAGTGGGAGCGACGCGAGAGACCCAGTACTTC,CASQVGATRETQYF
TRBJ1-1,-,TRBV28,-,TGTGCCAGCAGCTCCGCGGGGGCTGGTGGTGAAGCTTTCTTT,CASSSAGAGGEAFF
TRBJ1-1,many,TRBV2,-,TGTGCCAGCATGCGGCTCCGTGGAGATGAAGCTTTCTTT,CASMRLRGDEAFF
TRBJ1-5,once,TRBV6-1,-,TGTGCCAGCAGTGACAGGTATCAGCCCCAGCATTTT,CASSDRYQPQHF
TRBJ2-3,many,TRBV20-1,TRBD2,TGCAGTGCTAGAGAGCAGGCGGGGGGATCTCATACGCAGTATTTT,CSAREQAGGSHTQYF
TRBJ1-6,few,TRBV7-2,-,TGTGCCAGCAGCTCATGGGGCTCACCCCTCCACTTT,CASSSWGSPLHF
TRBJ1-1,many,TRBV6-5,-,TGTGCCAGCAGTTCCCACGGGGAGAACACTGAAGCTTTCTTT,CASSSHGENTEAFF
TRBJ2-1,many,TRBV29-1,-,TGCAGCGTTGATGAAAGCCCCAGAAGAACGGTTAGGAATGAGCAGTTCTTC,CSVDESPRRTVRNEQFF